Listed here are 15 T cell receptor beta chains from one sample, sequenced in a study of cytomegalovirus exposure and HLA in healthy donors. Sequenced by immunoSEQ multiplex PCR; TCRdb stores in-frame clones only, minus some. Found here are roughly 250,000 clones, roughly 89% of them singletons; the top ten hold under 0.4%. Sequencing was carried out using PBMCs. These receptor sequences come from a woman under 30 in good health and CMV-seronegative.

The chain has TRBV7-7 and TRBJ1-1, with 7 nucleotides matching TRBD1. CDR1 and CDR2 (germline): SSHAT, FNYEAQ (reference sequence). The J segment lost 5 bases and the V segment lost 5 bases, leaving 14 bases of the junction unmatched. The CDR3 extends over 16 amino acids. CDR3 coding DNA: TGTGCCAGCAGCCAAGGACAGGTGACTTTCGGGACTGAAGCTTTCTTT. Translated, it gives CASSQGQVTFGTEAFF.

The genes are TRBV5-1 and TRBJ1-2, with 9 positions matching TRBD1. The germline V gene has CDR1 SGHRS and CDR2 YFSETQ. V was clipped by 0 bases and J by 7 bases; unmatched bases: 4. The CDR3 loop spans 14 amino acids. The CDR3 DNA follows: TGCGCCAGCAGCTTGGAGGACAGGGGAAGTGGCTACACCTTC. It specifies CASSLEDRGSGYTF.

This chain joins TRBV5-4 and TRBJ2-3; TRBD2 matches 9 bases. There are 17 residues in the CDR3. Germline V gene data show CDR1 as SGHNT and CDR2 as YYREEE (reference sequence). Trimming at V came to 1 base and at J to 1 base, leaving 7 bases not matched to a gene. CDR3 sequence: CASSLLLAGGGTDTQYF. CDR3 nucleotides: TGTGCCAGCAGCTTGTTATTGGCGGGGGGGGGCACAGATACGCAGTATTTT.

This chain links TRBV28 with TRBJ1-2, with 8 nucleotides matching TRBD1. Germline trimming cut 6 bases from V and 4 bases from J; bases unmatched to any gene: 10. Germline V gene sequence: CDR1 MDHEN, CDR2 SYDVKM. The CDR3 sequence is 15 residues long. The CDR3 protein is CASRNQGAPIYGYTF. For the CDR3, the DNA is TGTGCCAGCAGAAACCAGGGGGCGCCTATCTATGGCTACACCTTC.

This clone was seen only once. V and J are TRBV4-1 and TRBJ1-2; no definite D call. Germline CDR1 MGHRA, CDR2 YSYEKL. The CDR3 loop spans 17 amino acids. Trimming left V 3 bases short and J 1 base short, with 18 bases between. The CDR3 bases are TGCGCCAGCAGCCAGGAAGCCGGGATCTCTTTTAACTATGGCTACACCTTC. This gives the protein CASSQEAGISFNYGYTF.

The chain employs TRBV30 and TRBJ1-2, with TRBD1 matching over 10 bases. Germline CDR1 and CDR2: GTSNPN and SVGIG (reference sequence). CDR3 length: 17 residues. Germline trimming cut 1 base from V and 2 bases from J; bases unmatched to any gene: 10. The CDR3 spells CAWSGLTGGLANYGYTF. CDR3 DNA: TGTGCCTGGAGTGGATTGACAGGGGGCCTGGCCAACTATGGCTACACCTTC.

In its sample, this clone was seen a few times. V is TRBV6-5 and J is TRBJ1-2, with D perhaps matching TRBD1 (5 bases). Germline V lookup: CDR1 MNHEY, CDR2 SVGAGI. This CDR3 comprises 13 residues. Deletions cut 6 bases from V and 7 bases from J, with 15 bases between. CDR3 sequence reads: CASREWDSGGYTF. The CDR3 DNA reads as TGTGCCAGCAGGGAATGGGACTCGGGTGGCTACACCTTC.

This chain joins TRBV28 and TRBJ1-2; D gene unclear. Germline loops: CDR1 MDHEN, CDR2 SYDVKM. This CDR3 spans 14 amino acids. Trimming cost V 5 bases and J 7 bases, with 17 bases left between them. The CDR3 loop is CASSTPDWGGGYTF. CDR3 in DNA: TGTGCCAGCAGTACGCCGGATTGGGGAGGTGGCTACACCTTC.

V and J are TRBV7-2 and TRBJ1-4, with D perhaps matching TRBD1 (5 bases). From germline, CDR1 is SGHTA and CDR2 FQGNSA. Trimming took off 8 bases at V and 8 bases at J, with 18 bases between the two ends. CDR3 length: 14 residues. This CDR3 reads CASRREGASEKLFF. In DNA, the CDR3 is TGTGCCAGCCGGAGGGAAGGGGCAAGCGAAAAACTGTTTTTT.

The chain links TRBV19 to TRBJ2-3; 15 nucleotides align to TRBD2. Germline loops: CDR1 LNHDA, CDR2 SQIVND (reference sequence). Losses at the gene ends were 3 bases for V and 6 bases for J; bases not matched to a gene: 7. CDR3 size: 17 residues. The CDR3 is CASSMVGTSGGLDTQYF. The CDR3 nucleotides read TGTGCCAGTAGTATGGTCGGGACTAGCGGGGGGCTGGATACGCAGTATTTT.

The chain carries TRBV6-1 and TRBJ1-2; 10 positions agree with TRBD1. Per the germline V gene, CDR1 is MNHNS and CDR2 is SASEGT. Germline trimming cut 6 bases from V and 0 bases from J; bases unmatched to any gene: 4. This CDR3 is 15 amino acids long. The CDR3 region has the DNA TGTGCCAGCAGCAGACAGGGGGCAACTAACTATGGCTACACCTTC. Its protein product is CASSRQGATNYGYTF.

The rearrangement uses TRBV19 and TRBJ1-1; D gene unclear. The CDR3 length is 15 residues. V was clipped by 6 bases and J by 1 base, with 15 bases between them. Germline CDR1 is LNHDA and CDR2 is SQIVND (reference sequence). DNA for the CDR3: TGTGCCAGTAGGGTTGGCGGCAATGAGAACACTGAAGCTTTCTTT. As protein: CASRVGGNENTEAFF.

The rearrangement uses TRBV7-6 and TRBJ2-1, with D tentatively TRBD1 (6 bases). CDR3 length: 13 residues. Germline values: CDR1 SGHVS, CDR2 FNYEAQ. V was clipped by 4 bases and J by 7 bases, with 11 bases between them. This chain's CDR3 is CASSSIQGNEQFF. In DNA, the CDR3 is TGTGCCAGCAGCTCTATCCAGGGGAATGAGCAGTTCTTC.

Written as DNA, the CDR3 is TGTGCCAGCAGTCCCGAGCGGGGGGGCGGCGAGACCCAGTACTTC. The encoded protein is CASSPERGGGETQYF. This chain joins TRBV7-9 and TRBJ2-5; TRBD2 agrees at 10 bases. Unmatched junction bases numbered 9, after V lost 6 bases and J lost 5 bases. This CDR3 is 15 amino acids long. Germline CDR1 SEHNR, CDR2 FQNEAQ (reference sequence).

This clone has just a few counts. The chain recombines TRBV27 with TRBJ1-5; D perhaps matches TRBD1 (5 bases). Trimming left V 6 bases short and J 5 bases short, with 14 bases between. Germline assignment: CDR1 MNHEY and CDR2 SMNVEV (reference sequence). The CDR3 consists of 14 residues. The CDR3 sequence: CASSEGDGDQPQHF. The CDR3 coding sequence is TGTGCCAGCAGCGAAGGGGATGGCGATCAGCCCCAGCATTTT.